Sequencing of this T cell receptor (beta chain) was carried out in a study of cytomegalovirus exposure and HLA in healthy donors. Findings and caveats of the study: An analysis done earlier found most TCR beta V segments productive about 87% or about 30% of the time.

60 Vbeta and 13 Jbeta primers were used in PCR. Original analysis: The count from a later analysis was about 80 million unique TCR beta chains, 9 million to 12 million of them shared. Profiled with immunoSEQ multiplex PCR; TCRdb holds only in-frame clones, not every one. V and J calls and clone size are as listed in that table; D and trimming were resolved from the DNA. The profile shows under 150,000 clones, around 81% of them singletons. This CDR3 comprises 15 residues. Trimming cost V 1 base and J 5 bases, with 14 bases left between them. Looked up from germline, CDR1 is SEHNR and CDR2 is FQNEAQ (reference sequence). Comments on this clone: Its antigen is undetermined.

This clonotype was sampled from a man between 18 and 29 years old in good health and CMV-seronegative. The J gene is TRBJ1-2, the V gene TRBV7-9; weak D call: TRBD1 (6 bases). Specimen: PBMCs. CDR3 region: CASSLGQGMGYGYTF. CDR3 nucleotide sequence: TGTGCCAGCAGCTTAGGGCAGGGGATGGGGTATGGCTACACCTTC.